These 21 T cell receptor beta chains were all obtained from the same sample, sequenced in a study of identical twins. TCRdb passed the 5' RACE reads through MiXCR, listing each CDR3 protein once. The repertoire holds 1.5 million or so distinct CDR3 sequences, with under 35% as singletons. The material sequenced was cord blood. The receptor source for this set is a newborn girl in good health.

The chain recombines TRBV20-1 with TRBJ1-6; perhaps TRBD1 as D (6 bases). Trimming left V 0 bases short and J 6 bases short, with 15 bases between. The CDR3 runs to 16 residues. CDR1 is DFQATT and CDR2 is SNEGSKA in the germline V gene (reference sequence). As DNA, the CDR3 is TGCAGTGCTAGAGATGCGCTCGGGGGGCGTAATTCACCCCTCCACTTT. Protein product: CSARDALGGRNSPLHF.

The chain is built from TRBV12-3 or TRBV12-4 and TRBJ1-5; D is unresolved. V was pared by 5 bases and J by 0 bases, with 11 bases between. CDR3 length: 15 amino acids. The CDR3 DNA reads TGTGCCAGCAGTAAGACGGAATATAGCAATCAGCCCCAGCATTTT. This sequence encodes CASSKTEYSNQPQHF.

V is TRBV29-1 and J is TRBJ2-5, with D uncertain. V dropped 7 bases and J dropped 2 bases, with 11 bases sitting between them. Germline lookup yields CDR1 SQVTM and CDR2 ANQGSEA. The CDR3 is made up of 12 amino acids. The DNA for the CDR3 is TGCAGCGCCGAAGGGCGGCAAGAGACCCAGTACTTC. It yields the protein CSAEGRQETQYF.

This clonotype was seen only a few times. The gene calls are TRBV20-1 and TRBJ2-3; 9 nucleotides align to TRBD2. This CDR3 contains 13 residues. The V gene's germline CDR1 is DFQATT and CDR2 SNEGSKA (reference sequence). V was pared by 7 bases and J by 3 bases, with 5 bases of the junction left unmatched. In nucleotides, the CDR3 is TGCAGTGGGCTAGCGGGGCGAACAGATACGCAGTATTTT. This codes for CSGLAGRTDTQYF.

In its sample, this clonotype was seen a few times. The chain recombines TRBV20-1 with TRBJ2-5; D unresolved. This CDR3 is 16 amino acids long. Germline lookup yields CDR1 DFQATT and CDR2 SNEGSKA (reference sequence). The V and J ends lost 0 bases and 11 bases respectively, with 25 bases between them. CDR3 DNA sequence: TGCAGTGCTAGAGATTCGACTCCCAAGAGCTACAATGAGCAGTACTTC. Translated: CSARDSTPKSYNEQYF.

This sequence joins TRBV6-1 and TRBJ2-1; TRBD1 is a possible D gene (5 bases). The ends were cut back, 8 bases at V and 10 bases at J, with 18 bases in the middle. Germline V CDR1 and CDR2: MNHNS, SASEGT. The CDR3 runs 13 residues. Here the CDR3 DNA reads TGTGCCAGCCAGCCAGGGATGTCGCGGGAGCAGTTCTTC. Residues: CASQPGMSREQFF.

The V gene is TRBV14, the J gene TRBJ1-6; maybe TRBD1 (6 bases). There are 16 residues in the CDR3. Germline CDR1 is SGHDN and CDR2 is FVKESK. Trimming removed 0 bases at V and 3 bases at J, with 9 bases between. The chain's CDR3 is CASSQEGRGYNSPLHF. The CDR3, as DNA: TGTGCCAGCAGCCAAGAGGGCAGGGGCTATAATTCACCCCTCCACTTT.

With respect to this clonotype: An end of the junction differs from the germline gene, which may be a read error. The chain employs TRBV25-1 and TRBJ2-1; perhaps TRBD2 as D (7 bases). Germline assignment: CDR1 MGHDK and CDR2 SYGVNS. The length of the CDR3 is 15 residues. This CDR3 reads CVSSWGAGVVNEQFF. The CDR3 nucleotides are TGTGTCAGCAGCTGGGGGGCGGGAGTGGTCAATGAGCAGTTCTTC. Full variable domain (remainder filled in from reference TRBV25-1 and TRBJ2-1): EADIYQTPRYLVIGTGKKITLECSQTMGHDKMYWYQQDPGMELHLIHYSYGVNSTEKGDLSSESTVSRIRTEHFPLTLESARPSHTSQYLCVSSWGAGVVNEQFFGPGTRLTVL.

This clonotype was detected only a few times. This rearrangement joins TRBV15 to TRBJ1-2, with 7 bases aligning to TRBD1. J gave up 5 bases and V 6 bases, and 6 bases lay outside the gene matches. Germline V CDR1 and CDR2: LNHNV, YYDKDF (reference sequence). The CDR3 spans 13 residues. The DNA for the CDR3 is TGTGCCACCAGTTCGTACAGGGGATATGGCTACACCTTC. Translation gives CATSSYRGYGYTF.

The V gene is TRBV6-4, the J gene TRBJ2-3, with 10 bases fitting TRBD2. CDR1 and CDR2 (germline): MRHNA, SNTAGT. This CDR3 contains 15 residues. J was trimmed by 0 bases and V by 10 bases; bases with no gene match: 7. Here the CDR3 reads CANHTSGDSTDTQYF. The CDR3 nucleotides read TGTGCCAATCATACTAGCGGGGATAGCACAGATACGCAGTATTTT.

This chain connects TRBV6-1 to TRBJ1-2; 9 bases agree with TRBD1. V lost 2 bases to trimming and J lost 4 bases; unmatched junction nucleotides: 8. The CDR3 is made up of 16 amino acids. The germline gives CDR1 MNHNS, CDR2 SASEGT. The CDR3 is CASSESPGQGSYGYTF. The CDR3 region has the DNA TGTGCCAGCAGTGAATCCCCGGGACAGGGAAGCTATGGCTACACCTTC.

This clonotype was seen a few times. The rearrangement links TRBV5-1 to TRBJ1-1; D remains ambiguous. Germline CDR1 and CDR2: SGHRS and YFSETQ. Trimming removed 8 bases from V and 0 bases from J, with 11 bases in between. The CDR3 is made up of 13 amino acids. The CDR3 DNA reads TGCGCCAGTAGGGCAGACATGAACACTGAAGCTTTCTTT. It translates to CASRADMNTEAFF.

The genes are TRBV20-1 and TRBJ2-1; 7 nucleotides match TRBD2. CDR1 and CDR2 (germline): DFQATT, SNEGSKA (reference sequence). The V segment lost 1 base and the J segment 3 bases; nucleotides outside the gene matches: 6. The CDR3 is 15 amino acids. This chain's CDR3 is CSARVGGKIYNEQFF. CDR3 DNA sequence: TGCAGTGCTAGAGTGGGAGGGAAGATCTACAATGAGCAGTTCTTC.

CDR3 DNA: TGTGCCAGCACTCCCGGGACCGGTGGCTACACCTTC. As protein: CASTPGTGGYTF. The chain employs TRBV12-3 or TRBV12-4 and TRBJ1-2; the D gene is possibly TRBD1 (5 bases). This CDR3 region has 12 residues. V dropped 7 bases and J dropped 7 bases, with 13 bases sitting between them.

The rearrangement links TRBV5-1 to TRBJ1-1; weak D call: TRBD1 (6 bases). Germline lookup yields CDR1 SGHRS and CDR2 YFSETQ. The germline V and J ends were trimmed by 0 bases and 0 bases, with 12 bases remaining between them. This CDR3 contains 16 residues. CDR3 amino acids: CASSLGAGQLNTEAFF. The CDR3 nucleotides read TGCGCCAGCAGCTTGGGAGCCGGACAGTTGAACACTGAAGCTTTCTTT.

In its sample, this clonotype was seen a few times. V and J are TRBV20-1 and TRBJ2-1; TRBD2 is a possible D gene (6 bases). Germline V gene data show CDR1 as DFQATT and CDR2 as SNEGSKA (reference sequence). The CDR3 spans 14 residues. The V and J ends lost 5 bases and 6 bases respectively, with 17 bases between them. CDR3 coding DNA: TGCAGTGCTTCAACCTCCCTGGGGGGCAATGAGCAGTTCTTC. Encoded protein: CSASTSLGGNEQFF.

This rearrangement joins TRBV19 to TRBJ2-1, with a possible D match to TRBD2 (5 bases). Germline CDR1 and CDR2: LNHDA and SQIVND (reference sequence). The CDR3 consists of 17 residues. V lost 5 bases and J 3 bases, leaving 20 bases between the germline ends. CDR3 nucleotide sequence: TGTGCCAGTAGTCCTCGCGGACTTCCCGGGTACTACAATGAGCAGTTCTTC. Its protein product is CASSPRGLPGYYNEQFF.

The chain carries TRBV7-9 and TRBJ2-1; 10 nucleotides match TRBD2. CDR1 and CDR2 (germline): SEHNR, FQNEAQ (reference sequence). V dropped 0 bases and J dropped 5; count of bases not matched to a gene: 4. This CDR3 comprises 16 residues. The CDR3 nucleotides read TGTGCCAGCAGCTTAGCCGGGACTAGCGTACACAATGAGCAGTTCTTC. The encoded protein is CASSLAGTSVHNEQFF.

This clonotype was counted only a few times. V gene TRBV3-1 combines with J gene TRBJ2-7, with 7 bases lining up with TRBD1. V dropped 4 bases and J dropped 5; count of bases not matched to a gene: 5. The CDR3 length is 13 residues. Germline V gene sequence: CDR1 LGHDT, CDR2 YNNKEL (reference sequence). CDR3 in amino acids: CASSLTGLNEQYF. DNA for the CDR3: TGTGCCAGCAGCCTGACAGGGCTCAACGAGCAGTACTTC.

Only a few counts were recorded for this clonotype. V gene TRBV5-6 combines with J gene TRBJ2-3; 10 nucleotides match TRBD2. Germline CDR1 SGHDT, CDR2 YYEEEE. V was pared by 0 bases and J by 2 bases, with 3 bases of the junction left unmatched. This CDR3 contains 16 residues. The CDR3 loop reads CASSLVLAGVTDTQYF. Here the CDR3 DNA reads TGTGCCAGCAGCTTGGTGCTAGCGGGAGTCACAGATACGCAGTATTTT.

This clonotype was seen a few times. The J gene is TRBJ2-3, the V gene TRBV9; D unresolved. Per the germline V gene, CDR1 is SGDLS and CDR2 is YYNGEE. The CDR3 totals 13 residues. V dropped 1 base and J dropped 2 bases, with 5 bases sitting between them. The CDR3 bases are TGTGCCAGCAGCGTAAGTAACACAGATACGCAGTATTTT. Translated: CASSVSNTDTQYF.